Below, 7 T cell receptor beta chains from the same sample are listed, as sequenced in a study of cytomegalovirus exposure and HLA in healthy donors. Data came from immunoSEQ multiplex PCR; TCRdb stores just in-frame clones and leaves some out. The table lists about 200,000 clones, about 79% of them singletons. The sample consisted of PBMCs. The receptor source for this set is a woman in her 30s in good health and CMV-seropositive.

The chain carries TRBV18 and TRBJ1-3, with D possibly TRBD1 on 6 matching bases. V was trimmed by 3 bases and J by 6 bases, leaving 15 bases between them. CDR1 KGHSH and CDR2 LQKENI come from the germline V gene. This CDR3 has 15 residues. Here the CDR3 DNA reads TGTGCCAGCTCACCGTCACAGGGCCTTGAAAACACCATATATTTT. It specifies CASSPSQGLENTIYF.

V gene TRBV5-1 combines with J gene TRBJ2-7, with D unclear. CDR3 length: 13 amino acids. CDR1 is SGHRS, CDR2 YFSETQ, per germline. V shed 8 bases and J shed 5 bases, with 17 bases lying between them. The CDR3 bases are TGCGCCAGTTCCATTGGGCCAGAAGACGAGCAGTACTTC. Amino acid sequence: CASSIGPEDEQYF.

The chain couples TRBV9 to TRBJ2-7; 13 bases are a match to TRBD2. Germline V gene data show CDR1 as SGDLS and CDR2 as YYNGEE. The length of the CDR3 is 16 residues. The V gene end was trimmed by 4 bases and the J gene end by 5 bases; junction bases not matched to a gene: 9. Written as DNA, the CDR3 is TGTGCCAGCAGCCCCCGACTAGCGGGAGGCCGCGACGAGCAGTACTTC. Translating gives CASSPRLAGGRDEQYF.

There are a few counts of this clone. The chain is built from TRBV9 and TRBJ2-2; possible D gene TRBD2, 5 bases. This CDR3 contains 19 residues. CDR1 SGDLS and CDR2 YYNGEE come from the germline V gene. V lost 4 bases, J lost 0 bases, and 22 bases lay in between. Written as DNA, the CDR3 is TGTGCCAGCAGCCTAGACCCCCTCGGGTGGACTTCGAACACCGGGGAGCTGTTTTTT. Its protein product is CASSLDPLGWTSNTGELFF.

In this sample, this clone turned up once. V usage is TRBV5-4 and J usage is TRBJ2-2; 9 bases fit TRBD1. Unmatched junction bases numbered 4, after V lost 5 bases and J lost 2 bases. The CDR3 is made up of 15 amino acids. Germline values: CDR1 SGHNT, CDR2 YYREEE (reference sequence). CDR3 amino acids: CASRPGQGNTGELFF. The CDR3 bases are TGTGCCAGCAGACCGGGACAGGGTAACACCGGGGAGCTGTTTTTT.

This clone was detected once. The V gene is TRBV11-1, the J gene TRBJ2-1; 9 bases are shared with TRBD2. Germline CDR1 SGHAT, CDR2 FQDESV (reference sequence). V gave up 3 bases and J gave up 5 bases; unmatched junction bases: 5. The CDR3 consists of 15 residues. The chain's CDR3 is CASSFWGLANNEQFF. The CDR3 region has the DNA TGTGCCAGCAGCTTTTGGGGACTAGCAAACAATGAGCAGTTCTTC.

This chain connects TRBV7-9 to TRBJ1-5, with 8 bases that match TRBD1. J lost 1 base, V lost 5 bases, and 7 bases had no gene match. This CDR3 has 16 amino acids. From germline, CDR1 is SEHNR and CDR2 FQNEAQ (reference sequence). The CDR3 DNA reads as TGTGCCAGCAGCCAAGCGGACAGGGAGAGCAATCAGCCCCAGCATTTT. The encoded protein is CASSQADRESNQPQHF.